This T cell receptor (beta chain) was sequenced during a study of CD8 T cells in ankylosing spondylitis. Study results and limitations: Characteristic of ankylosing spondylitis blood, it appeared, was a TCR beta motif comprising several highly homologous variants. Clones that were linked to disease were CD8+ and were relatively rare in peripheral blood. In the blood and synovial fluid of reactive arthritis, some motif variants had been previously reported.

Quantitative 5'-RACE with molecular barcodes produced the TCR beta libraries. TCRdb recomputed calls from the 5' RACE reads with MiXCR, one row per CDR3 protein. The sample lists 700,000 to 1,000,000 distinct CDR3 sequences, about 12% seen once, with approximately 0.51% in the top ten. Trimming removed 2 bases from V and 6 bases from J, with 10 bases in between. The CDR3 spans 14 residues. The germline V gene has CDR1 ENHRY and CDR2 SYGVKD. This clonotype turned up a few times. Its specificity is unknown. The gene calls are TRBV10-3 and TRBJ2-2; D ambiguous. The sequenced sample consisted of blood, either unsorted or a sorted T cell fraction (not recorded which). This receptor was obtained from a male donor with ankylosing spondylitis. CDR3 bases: TGTGCCATCAGTGAGCCCCGGCAGGCCGGGGAGCTGTTTTTT. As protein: CAISEPRQAGELFF.